The next 11 T cell receptor beta chains were all read from a single sample in a study of cytomegalovirus exposure and HLA in healthy donors. The PCR made use of 60 Vbeta and 13 Jbeta primers. Clones were sequenced by immunoSEQ multiplex PCR, and TCRdb holds only the in-frame ones, with some missing. The sample consists of some 40,000 clones, about 67% of them appearing once. The sequencing input was PBMCs. The receptors were sampled from a man younger than 40 in good health and CMV-seronegative.

The rearrangement links TRBV19 to TRBJ1-3; D gene uncertain. Trimming left V 2 bases short and J 4 bases short, with 3 bases between. The germline gives CDR1 LNHDA, CDR2 SQIVND (reference sequence). The CDR3 extends over 12 amino acids. CDR3 nucleotides: TGTGCCAGTAGTATAAGCGGAAACACCATATATTTT. Translation: CASSISGNTIYF.

V usage is TRBV6-6 and J usage is TRBJ1-2; perhaps TRBD1 as D (5 bases). The CDR3 totals 16 residues. V lost 2 bases to trimming and J lost 2 bases, with 15 bases between them. Germline CDR1 MNHNY, CDR2 SVGAGI (reference sequence). Here the CDR3 reads CASSYPSGGINYGYTF. The CDR3 coding sequence is TGTGCCAGCAGTTACCCCTCGGGGGGGATAAACTATGGCTACACCTTC.

The chain links TRBV16 to TRBJ2-7, with TRBD1 identical over 8 bases. Germline V gene sequence: CDR1 KGHSY, CDR2 FQNENV. The ends lost 3 bases at V and 12 bases at J; junction bases unmatched: 4. The CDR3 sequence is 11 residues long. CDR3 in DNA: TGTGCCAGCAGCCAGGGGACAGGATCGTACTTC. This sequence encodes CASSQGTGSYF.

The chain has TRBV6-6 and TRBJ2-7; the D gene is possibly TRBD2 (6 bases). This CDR3 is 14 amino acids long. V lost 2 bases and J lost 7, with 15 bases in between. Germline loops: CDR1 MNHNY, CDR2 SVGAGI (reference sequence). The CDR3 spells CASSYTAGAWEQYF. The CDR3, as DNA: TGTGCCAGCAGTTACACAGCGGGCGCTTGGGAGCAGTACTTC.

The chain employs TRBV27 and TRBJ2-7; 7 bases match TRBD2. V gave up 6 bases and J gave up 1 base; unmatched junction bases: 6. CDR1 is MNHEY, CDR2 SMNVEV, per germline (reference sequence). This CDR3 has 14 amino acids. The CDR3 reads CASSPRTSSYEQYF. CDR3 in DNA: TGTGCCAGCAGCCCCCGGACTAGTTCCTACGAGCAGTACTTC.

DNA for the CDR3: TGTGCCAGCAGTTCGACTTGGGACGAGCAGTACTTC. This encodes CASSSTWDEQYF. The genes are TRBV6-5 and TRBJ2-7; D is ambiguous. In germline, CDR1 is MNHEY, CDR2 SVGAGI. The CDR3 sequence is 12 residues long. Trimming pared 4 bases from V and 5 bases from J, leaving 9 bases between.

The rearrangement joins TRBV19 to TRBJ2-7; 8 bases line up with TRBD1. J gave up 3 bases and V 4 bases, and 5 bases lay outside the gene matches. This CDR3 comprises 14 residues. The V gene's germline CDR1 is LNHDA and CDR2 SQIVND (reference sequence). The CDR3 nucleotides read TGTGCCAGTAGTAGGCAGGGGGCCGACTACGAGCAGTACTTC. This codes for CASSRQGADYEQYF.

The chain has TRBV6-6 and TRBJ2-7; TRBD2 matches at 9 bases. Germline assignment: CDR1 MNHNY and CDR2 SVGAGI (reference sequence). V lost 0 bases, J lost 3 bases, and 0 bases stayed unmatched. The CDR3 consists of 14 residues. CDR3: CASSYSTSGYEQYF. The CDR3 DNA reads TGTGCCAGCAGTTACTCGACTAGCGGCTACGAGCAGTACTTC.

The chain links TRBV28 to TRBJ1-1; the D gene is possibly TRBD1 (5 bases). Germline values: CDR1 MDHEN, CDR2 SYDVKM. The CDR3 is 14 amino acids. V was pared by 6 bases and J by 1 base, with 12 bases between. The CDR3 nucleotides are TGTGCCAGCAGGGTCAGGGCGGCGAACACTGAAGCTTTCTTT. Translating gives CASRVRAANTEAFF.

This clone turned up a few times. The rearrangement links TRBV16 to TRBJ2-1; possibly TRBD2 for D (6 bases). CDR1 and CDR2 from the germline V gene are KGHSY and FQNENV. This CDR3 spans 15 amino acids. Trimming shortened V by 0 bases and J by 7 bases, and 13 bases separated the two germline ends. The CDR3 sequence is CASSQSRLGGNEQFF. The CDR3 DNA sequence: TGTGCCAGCAGCCAATCCAGACTAGGTGGGAATGAGCAGTTCTTC.

This chain uses TRBV5-4 with TRBJ2-2, with 9 bases identical to TRBD1. J was trimmed by 4 bases and V by 4 bases; bases with no gene match: 8. The CDR3 loop spans 16 amino acids. Looked up from germline, CDR1 is SGHNT and CDR2 is YYREEE (reference sequence). CDR3 protein: CASSTLDRGGTGELFF. CDR3 DNA: TGTGCCAGCAGCACCCTGGACAGGGGCGGCACCGGGGAGCTGTTTTTT.